The rows below give T cell receptor beta chains drawn from one sample of a study of human T cells and chemical hapten exposure. Via MiXCR, TCRdb re-called the RACE reads, giving one row per CDR3 protein. The table shows 60,000 to 65,000 distinct CDR3 sequences, with roughly 9.6% occurring only once. Sample: whole blood, taken in connection with sensitization to the hapten diphenylcyclopropenone (DPC). Every receptor here comes from a woman aged 25 to 39 with alopecia areata. Some clones in this sample may be carry-over from other donors' samples. Each CDR3 is given with its conserved first and last residue. A D gene is named only where the DNA matches it firmly. A row's size may be missing; if present it is once, few, many or a size class.

CDR3nt,CDR3aa,v_gene,j_gene,abundance,d_gene,len
TGTGCCAGCAGCCAAACCGACAGTTCGGGTGAAGCTTTCTTT,CASSQTDSSGEAFF,TRBV3-1,TRBJ1-1,.,.,14
TGTGCCAGCAGTGGGGACAGGGGGCGCCTACCGAATCAGCCCCAGCATTTT,CASSGDRGRLPNQPQHF,TRBV2,TRBJ1-5,few,TRBD1,17
TGTGCCAGCTCACCATTTTCGAACTCAGCAACTTACAATGAGCAGTTCTTC,CASSPFSNSATYNEQFF,TRBV18,TRBJ2-1,many,.,17
TGTGCCACCGTCGGGACGACTAGCACAGATACGCAGTATTTT,CATVGTTSTDTQYF,TRBV12-3/TRBV12-4,TRBJ2-3,.,.,14
TGTGCCAGCAGTTTAGGGGGGGGATATACGAACACTGAAGCTTTCTTT,CASSLGGGYTNTEAFF,TRBV12-3/TRBV12-4,TRBJ1-1,few,.,16
TGTGCCAGCTCACCACTTCCCGGACAGGGCTCAGGCTATGGCTACACCTTC,CASSPLPGQGSGYGYTF,TRBV18,TRBJ1-2,.,TRBD1,17
TGCAGTGCTAGAGAAACTAGCGGGAGGGCAGATGAGCAGTTCTTC,CSARETSGRADEQFF,TRBV20-1,TRBJ2-1,many,TRBD2,15
TGTGCCAGCAGTTACGACAGGGCATCCTACGAGCAGTACTTC,CASSYDRASYEQYF,TRBV6-5,TRBJ2-7,.,TRBD1,14
TGTGCCAGCGCCGGGCCCCGACAGTTAAGTGAGCAGTTCTTC,CASAGPRQLSEQFF,TRBV7-9,TRBJ2-1,many,.,14
TGCAGTGCCCCTCCCGCTAGCGGGGTTGGAGATACGCAGTATTTT,CSAPPASGVGDTQYF,TRBV20-1,TRBJ2-3,.,TRBD2,15
TGCAGTGCTAGAGCCGGCGCGGGACAGGCTTATAAGGATACGCAGTATTTT,CSARAGAGQAYKDTQYF,TRBV20-1,TRBJ2-3,.,TRBD1,17
TGTGCCAGCTCACCAGCCGGGGGAGAAGAGACCCAGTACTTC,CASSPAGGEETQYF,TRBV18,TRBJ2-5,few,.,14
TGTGCCAGCAGCTTAGGCGGGGAAAACTCTGGAAACACCATATATTTT,CASSLGGENSGNTIYF,TRBV11-3,TRBJ1-3,.,.,16
TGCGCCAGCAGCCAGCTTATGAACACTGAAGCTTTCTTT,CASSQLMNTEAFF,TRBV4-3,TRBJ1-1,many,.,13
TGTGCCAGCAGCCAATCAGGACAGGGGGCGAGAGAGCAGTACTTC,CASSQSGQGAREQYF,TRBV7-9,TRBJ2-7,.,TRBD1,15
TGTGCCAGCAGCTTAGGTGGGACTAGCGCTGCCTACGAGCAGTACTTC,CASSLGGTSAAYEQYF,TRBV7-8,TRBJ2-7,many,TRBD2,16
TGCGCCAGCAGCTTAGGGAGAACTAATGAAAAACTGTTTTTT,CASSLGRTNEKLFF,TRBV5-1,TRBJ1-4,few,.,14
TGTGCCAGCAGTTCATCAGGACAGGGGAGTACCTACGAGCAGTACTTC,CASSSSGQGSTYEQYF,TRBV28,TRBJ2-7,.,TRBD1,16
TGTGCCAGCTCAGGGCGACTAGCGGGGTCCTACGAGCAGTACTTC,CASSGRLAGSYEQYF,TRBV18,TRBJ2-7,few,TRBD2,15
TGCAGTGCTAGAGTTCTACAGGGATGGAGCACTGAAGCTTTCTTT,CSARVLQGWSTEAFF,TRBV20-1,TRBJ1-1,.,.,15
TGTGCCAGCAGTTATAAAGGCCCCAGGCCTGAAGCTTTCTTT,CASSYKGPRPEAFF,TRBV6-6,TRBJ1-1,.,.,14
TGCGCCAGCAGCTTAGACCCAGGGGGCGCGGGCAATCAGCCCCAGCATTTT,CASSLDPGGAGNQPQHF,TRBV5-1,TRBJ1-5,few,TRBD1,17
TGCGCCAGCAGCCAAGAGTTTGGGGGGGCAGATACGCAGTATTTT,CASSQEFGGADTQYF,TRBV4-3,TRBJ2-3,once,TRBD2,15
TGTGCCAGCAGTCAAGGTTACGCGCTAGCGGGAGGGGCGAATGAGCAGTTCTTC,CASSQGYALAGGANEQFF,TRBV3-1,TRBJ2-1,few,TRBD2,18
TGTGCCAGCAATACTCTCTGGGACGGCTCCTACGAGCAGTACTTC,CASNTLWDGSYEQYF,TRBV28,TRBJ2-7,.,.,15
TGTGCCATCAGTGGAGCCGACAAGATCTACGAGCAGTACTTC,CAISGADKIYEQYF,TRBV10-3,TRBJ2-7,many,.,14
TGTGCCAGCGGGGGCCCATCCTACGAGCAGTACTTC,CASGGPSYEQYF,TRBV3-1,TRBJ2-7,.,.,12
TGTGCCAGCAGTTACGAAGGCACTGATACGCAGTATTTT,CASSYEGTDTQYF,TRBV6-5,TRBJ2-3,.,.,13
TGTGCCAGCAGCTTAGCCGCAGTTAACATCCCTCAGCCCGACAGGGGCTCCTACGAGCAGTACTTC,CASSLAAVNIPQPDRGSYEQYF,TRBV7-8,TRBJ2-7,few,TRBD1,22
TGTGCCAGCAGCCTTACGGGGAGATTTTATTCACCCCTCCACTTT,CASSLTGRFYSPLHF,TRBV7-3,TRBJ1-6,.,.,15
TGTGCCAGCAGCCAGACGGGAAGCTCTGGGGCCAACGTCCTGACTTTC,CASSQTGSSGANVLTF,TRBV3-1,TRBJ2-6,few,.,16
TGTGCCAGCAGTTACTCTGGCAGGGTCGAGACCCAGTACTTC,CASSYSGRVETQYF,TRBV6-5,TRBJ2-5,.,.,14
TGTGCCAGCAGTTCCCCCCCCAGCGATGAAGCTTTCTTT,CASSSPPSDEAFF,TRBV12-3/TRBV12-4,TRBJ1-1,.,.,13
TGTGCCAGCAACTTAAAAGTATGGCGGGGAAAAGAGACCCAGTACTTC,CASNLKVWRGKETQYF,TRBV13,TRBJ2-5,.,.,16
TGTGCCAGCTCCGACCTGGAGGCGGGAAACACCGGGGAGCTGTTTTTT,CASSDLEAGNTGELFF,TRBV18,TRBJ2-2,few,.,16
TGCAGCGTTGAAGATCGCTGGAAGGGGGGAGGCACAGATACGCAGTATTTT,CSVEDRWKGGGTDTQYF,TRBV29-1,TRBJ2-3,.,.,17
TGTGCCACCAGCAGAGGCACAGGAAACTCCTACGAGCAGTACTTC,CATSRGTGNSYEQYF,TRBV15,TRBJ2-7,few,.,15
TGTGCCAGCAGCGTCAGGGGCTCTGGGGCCAACGTCCTGACTTTC,CASSVRGSGANVLTF,TRBV7-8,TRBJ2-6,few,.,15
TGCAGCGTTAGACGGCAACAAGAGACCCAGTACTTC,CSVRRQQETQYF,TRBV29-1,TRBJ2-5,.,.,12
TGTGCCAGCAGCAAAGGCGGAGACAGCCAAGAGACCCAGTACTTC,CASSKGGDSQETQYF,TRBV21-1,TRBJ2-5,few,.,15